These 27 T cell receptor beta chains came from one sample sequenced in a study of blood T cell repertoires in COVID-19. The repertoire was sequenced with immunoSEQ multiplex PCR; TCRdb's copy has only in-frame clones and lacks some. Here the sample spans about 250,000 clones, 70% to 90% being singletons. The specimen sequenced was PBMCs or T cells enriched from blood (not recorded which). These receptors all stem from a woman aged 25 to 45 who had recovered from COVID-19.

CDR3 bases: TGTGCCAGCAGCGGCAGACAGGGCGGTGAGCAGTTCTTC. Its protein product is CASSGRQGGEQFF. The V call is TRBV9, the J call TRBJ2-1; 7 positions agree with TRBD1. The CDR3 spans 13 residues. The junction had 6 bases not matched to a gene; V was cut back by 3 bases and J by 9 bases. The germline CDR1 and CDR2 sequences are SGDLS and YYNGEE.

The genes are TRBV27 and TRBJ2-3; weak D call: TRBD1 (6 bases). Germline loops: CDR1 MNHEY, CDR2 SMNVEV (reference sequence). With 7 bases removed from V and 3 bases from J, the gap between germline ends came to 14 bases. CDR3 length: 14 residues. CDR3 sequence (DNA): TGTGCCAGCATCCCTGGGGGCTCAACAGATACGCAGTATTTT. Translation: CASIPGGSTDTQYF.

CDR3 nucleotides: TGTGCCAGCAGTTTCTTTGGCGGGGTGGTCGGCGGTGAGGCGAGATCTAGCACAGATACGCAGTATTTT. This sequence encodes CASSFFGGVVGGEARSSTDTQYF. V and J are TRBV28 and TRBJ2-3, with D perhaps matching TRBD2 (6 bases). V was pared by 3 bases and J by 0 bases, with 34 bases between. The CDR3 contains 23 residues. Germline loops: CDR1 MDHEN, CDR2 SYDVKM.

The CDR3 spells CAISAGGRAVETQYF. The CDR3 DNA follows: TGTGCCATCAGTGCGGGCGGGAGGGCAGTCGAGACCCAGTACTTC. V usage is TRBV10-3 and J usage is TRBJ2-5; 9 nucleotides match TRBD2. CDR1 is ENHRY and CDR2 is SYGVKD in the germline V gene. This CDR3 has 15 amino acids. V shed 4 bases and J 5 bases; nucleotides not matched to a gene: 8.

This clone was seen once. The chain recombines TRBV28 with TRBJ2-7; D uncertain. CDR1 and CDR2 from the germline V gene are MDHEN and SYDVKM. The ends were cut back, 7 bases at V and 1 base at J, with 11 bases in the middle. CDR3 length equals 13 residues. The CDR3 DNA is TGTGCCAGCACTTACGCAGGATCCTACGAGCAGTACTTC. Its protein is CASTYAGSYEQYF.

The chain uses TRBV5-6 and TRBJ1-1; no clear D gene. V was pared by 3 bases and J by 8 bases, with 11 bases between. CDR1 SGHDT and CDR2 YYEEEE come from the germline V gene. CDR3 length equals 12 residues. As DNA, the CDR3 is TGTGCCAGCAGCTATAGAGCGAGCGAAGCTTTCTTT. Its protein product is CASSYRASEAFF.

CDR3 region: CAISEFGGINSGNTIYF. The DNA of the CDR3 is TGTGCCATCAGTGAGTTCGGAGGGATCAACTCTGGAAACACCATATATTTT. The V gene is TRBV10-3, the J gene TRBJ1-3; D ambiguous. This CDR3 has 17 residues. Germline CDR1 is ENHRY and CDR2 is SYGVKD. The V and J ends lost 1 base and 0 bases respectively, with 13 bases between them.

The CDR3 DNA reads as TGTGCCAGCTCACCACAGGAGGGAGCTAACTATGGCTACACCTTC. Translated, it gives CASSPQEGANYGYTF. V gene TRBV18 combines with J gene TRBJ1-2; no clear D gene. Deletions cut 1 base from V and 0 bases from J, with 9 bases between. Germline loops: CDR1 KGHSH, CDR2 LQKENI. The CDR3 extends over 15 amino acids.

This chain's CDR3 is CASSPGTKNEKLFF. CDR3 bases: TGTGCCAGCAGCCCAGGGACAAAGAATGAAAAACTGTTTTTT. The chain is built from TRBV4-2 and TRBJ1-4; a weak D match, TRBD1 (6 bases). Trimming left V 4 bases short and J 5 bases short, with 11 bases between. CDR3 size: 14 residues. Germline values: CDR1 LGHNA, CDR2 YNFKEQ.

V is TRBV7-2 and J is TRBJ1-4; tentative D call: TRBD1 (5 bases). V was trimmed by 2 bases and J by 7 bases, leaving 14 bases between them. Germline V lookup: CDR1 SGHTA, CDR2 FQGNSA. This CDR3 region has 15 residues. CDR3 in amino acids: CASSLWAGNGEKLFF. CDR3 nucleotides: TGTGCCAGCAGCTTATGGGCAGGGAATGGTGAAAAACTGTTTTTT.

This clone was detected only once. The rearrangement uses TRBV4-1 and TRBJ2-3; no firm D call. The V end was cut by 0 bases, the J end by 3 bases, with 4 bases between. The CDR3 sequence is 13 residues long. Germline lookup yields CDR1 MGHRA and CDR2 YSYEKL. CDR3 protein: CASSQEETDTQYF. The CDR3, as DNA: TGCGCCAGCAGCCAAGAGGAGACAGATACGCAGTATTTT.

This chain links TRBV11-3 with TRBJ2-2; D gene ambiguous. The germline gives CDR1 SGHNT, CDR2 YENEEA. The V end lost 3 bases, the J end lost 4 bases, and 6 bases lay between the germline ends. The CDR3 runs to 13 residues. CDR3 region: CASSLSLTGELFF. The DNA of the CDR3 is TGTGCCAGCAGCTTGAGTCTCACCGGGGAGCTGTTTTTT.

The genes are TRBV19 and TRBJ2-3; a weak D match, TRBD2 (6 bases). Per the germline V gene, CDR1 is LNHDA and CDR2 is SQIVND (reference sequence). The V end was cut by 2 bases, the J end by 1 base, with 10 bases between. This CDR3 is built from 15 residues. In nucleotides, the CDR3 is TGTGCCAGTAGTATAAGGAGGAGGGGCACAGATACGCAGTATTTT. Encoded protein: CASSIRRRGTDTQYF. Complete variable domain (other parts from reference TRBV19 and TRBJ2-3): DGGITQSPKYLFRKEGQNVTLSCEQNLNHDAMYWYRQDPGQGLRLIYYSQIVNDFQKGDIAEGYSVSREKKESFPLTVTSAQKNPTAFYLCASSIRRRGTDTQYFGPGTRLTVL.

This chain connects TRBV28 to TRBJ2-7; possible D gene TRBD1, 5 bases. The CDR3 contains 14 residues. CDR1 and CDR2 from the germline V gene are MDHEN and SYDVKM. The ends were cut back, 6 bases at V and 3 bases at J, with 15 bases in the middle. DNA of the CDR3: TGTGCCAGCAGCCAATCCGCAGGGATCTACGAGCAGTACTTC. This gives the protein CASSQSAGIYEQYF. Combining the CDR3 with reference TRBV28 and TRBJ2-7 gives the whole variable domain DVKVTQSSRYLVKRTGEKVFLECVQDMDHENMFWYRQDPGLGLRLIYFSYDVKMKEKGDIPEGYSVSREKKERFSLILESASTNQTSMYLCASSQSAGIYEQYFGPGTRLTVT.

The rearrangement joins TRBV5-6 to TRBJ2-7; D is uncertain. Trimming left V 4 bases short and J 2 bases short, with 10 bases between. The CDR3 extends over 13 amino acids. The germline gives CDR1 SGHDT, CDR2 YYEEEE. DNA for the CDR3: TGTGCCAGCAGCCTCCGTCCCCCCTACGAGCAGTACTTC. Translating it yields CASSLRPPYEQYF.

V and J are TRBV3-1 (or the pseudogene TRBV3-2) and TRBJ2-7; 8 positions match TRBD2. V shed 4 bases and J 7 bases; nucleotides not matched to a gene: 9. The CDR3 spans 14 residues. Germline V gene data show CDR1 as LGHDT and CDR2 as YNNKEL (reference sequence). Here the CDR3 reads CASSPFAGGREQYF. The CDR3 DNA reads TGTGCCAGCAGCCCGTTCGCGGGGGGCAGGGAGCAGTACTTC.

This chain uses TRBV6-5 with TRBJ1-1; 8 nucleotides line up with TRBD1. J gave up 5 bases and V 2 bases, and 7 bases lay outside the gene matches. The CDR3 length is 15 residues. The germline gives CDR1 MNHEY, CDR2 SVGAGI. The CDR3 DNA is TGTGCCAGCAGTTACGACAGGGGATCCAGAACTGAAGCTTTCTTT. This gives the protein CASSYDRGSRTEAFF.

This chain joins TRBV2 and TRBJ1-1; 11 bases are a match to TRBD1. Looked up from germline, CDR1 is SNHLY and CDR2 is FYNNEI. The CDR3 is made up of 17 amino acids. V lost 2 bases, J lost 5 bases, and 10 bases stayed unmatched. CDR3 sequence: CASSEYILRDRGTEAFF. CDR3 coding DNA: TGTGCCAGCAGTGAATATATCCTCCGGGACAGGGGGACTGAAGCTTTCTTT.

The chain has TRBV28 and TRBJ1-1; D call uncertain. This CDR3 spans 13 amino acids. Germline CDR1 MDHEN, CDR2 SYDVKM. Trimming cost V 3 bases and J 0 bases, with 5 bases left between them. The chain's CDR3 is CASSLSVNTEAFF. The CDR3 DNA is TGTGCCAGCAGTTTGTCTGTGAACACTGAAGCTTTCTTT.

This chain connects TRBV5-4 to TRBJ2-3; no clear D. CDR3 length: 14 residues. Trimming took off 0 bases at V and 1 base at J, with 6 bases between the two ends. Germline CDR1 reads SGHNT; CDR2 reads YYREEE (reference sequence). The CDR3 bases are TGTGCCAGCAGCTTGGTGACTGGCACAGATACGCAGTATTTT. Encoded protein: CASSLVTGTDTQYF. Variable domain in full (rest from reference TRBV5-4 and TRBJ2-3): ETGVTQSPTHLIKTRGQQVTLRCSSQSGHNTVSWYQQALGQGPQFIFQYYREEENGRGNFPPRFSGLQFPNYSSELNVNALELDDSALYLCASSLVTGTDTQYFGPGTRLTVL.

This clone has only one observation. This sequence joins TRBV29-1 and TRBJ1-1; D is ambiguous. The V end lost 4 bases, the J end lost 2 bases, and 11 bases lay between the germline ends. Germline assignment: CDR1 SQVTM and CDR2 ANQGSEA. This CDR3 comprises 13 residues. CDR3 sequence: CSVAGRLNTEAFF. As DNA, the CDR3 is TGCAGCGTTGCTGGCAGACTAAACACTGAAGCTTTCTTT.

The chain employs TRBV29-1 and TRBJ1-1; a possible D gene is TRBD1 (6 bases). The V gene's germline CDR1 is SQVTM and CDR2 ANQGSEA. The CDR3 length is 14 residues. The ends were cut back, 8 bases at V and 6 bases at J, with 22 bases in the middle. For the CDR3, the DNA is TGCAGCATCCCCCTCGGGGGGCAGGGCGCTGAAGCTTTCTTT. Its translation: CSIPLGGQGAEAFF. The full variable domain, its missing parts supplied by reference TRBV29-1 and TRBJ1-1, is SAVISQKPSRDICQRGTSLTIQCQVDSQVTMMFWYRQQPGQSLTLIATANQGSEATYESGFVIDKFPISRPNLTFSTLTVSNMSPEDSSIYLCSIPLGGQGAEAFFGQGTRLTVV.

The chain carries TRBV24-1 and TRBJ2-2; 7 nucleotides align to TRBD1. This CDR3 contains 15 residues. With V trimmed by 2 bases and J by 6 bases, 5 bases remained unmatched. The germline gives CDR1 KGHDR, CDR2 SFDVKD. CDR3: CATSDSTGFPGELFF. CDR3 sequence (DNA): TGTGCCACCAGTGATTCGACAGGGTTCCCCGGGGAGCTGTTTTTT.

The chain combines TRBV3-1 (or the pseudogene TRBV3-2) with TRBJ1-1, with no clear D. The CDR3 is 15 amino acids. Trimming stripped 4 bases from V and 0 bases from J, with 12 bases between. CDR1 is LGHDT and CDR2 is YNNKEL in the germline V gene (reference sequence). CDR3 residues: CASSPSSVMNTEAFF. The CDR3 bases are TGTGCCAGCAGCCCTTCGAGCGTCATGAACACTGAAGCTTTCTTT.

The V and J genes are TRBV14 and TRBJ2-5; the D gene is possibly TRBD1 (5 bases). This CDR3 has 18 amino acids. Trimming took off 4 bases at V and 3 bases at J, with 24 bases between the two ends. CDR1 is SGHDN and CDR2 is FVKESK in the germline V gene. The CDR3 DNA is TGTGCCAGCAGCCCCCTTGGGCAGGGTGTCCCCCGGGAAGAGACCCAGTACTTC. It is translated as CASSPLGQGVPREETQYF. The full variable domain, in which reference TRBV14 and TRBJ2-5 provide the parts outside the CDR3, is EAGVTQFPSHSVIEKGQTVTLRCDPISGHDNLYWYRRVMGKEIKFLLHFVKESKQDESGMPNNRFLAERTGGTYSTLKVQPAELEDSGVYFCASSPLGQGVPREETQYFGPGTRLLVL.

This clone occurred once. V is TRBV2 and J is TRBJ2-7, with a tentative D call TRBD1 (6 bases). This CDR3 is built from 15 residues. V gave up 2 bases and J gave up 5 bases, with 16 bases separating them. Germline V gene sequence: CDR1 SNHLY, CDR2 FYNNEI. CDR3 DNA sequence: TGTGCCAGCAGTGAAAGCGGACAGCCGAACCACGAGCAGTACTTC. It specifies CASSESGQPNHEQYF. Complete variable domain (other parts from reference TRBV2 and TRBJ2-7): EPEVTQTPSHQVTQMGQEVILRCVPISNHLYFYWYRQILGQKVEFLVSFYNNEISEKSEIFDDQFSVERPDGSNFTLKIRSTKLEDSAMYFCASSESGQPNHEQYFGPGTRLTVT.

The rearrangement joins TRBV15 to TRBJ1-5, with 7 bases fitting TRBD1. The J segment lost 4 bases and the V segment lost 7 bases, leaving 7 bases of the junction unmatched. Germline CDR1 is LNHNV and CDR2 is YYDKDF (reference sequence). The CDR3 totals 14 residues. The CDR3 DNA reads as TGTGCCACCACCACCGACAGGGTGAATCAGCCCCAGCATTTT. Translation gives CATTTDRVNQPQHF.